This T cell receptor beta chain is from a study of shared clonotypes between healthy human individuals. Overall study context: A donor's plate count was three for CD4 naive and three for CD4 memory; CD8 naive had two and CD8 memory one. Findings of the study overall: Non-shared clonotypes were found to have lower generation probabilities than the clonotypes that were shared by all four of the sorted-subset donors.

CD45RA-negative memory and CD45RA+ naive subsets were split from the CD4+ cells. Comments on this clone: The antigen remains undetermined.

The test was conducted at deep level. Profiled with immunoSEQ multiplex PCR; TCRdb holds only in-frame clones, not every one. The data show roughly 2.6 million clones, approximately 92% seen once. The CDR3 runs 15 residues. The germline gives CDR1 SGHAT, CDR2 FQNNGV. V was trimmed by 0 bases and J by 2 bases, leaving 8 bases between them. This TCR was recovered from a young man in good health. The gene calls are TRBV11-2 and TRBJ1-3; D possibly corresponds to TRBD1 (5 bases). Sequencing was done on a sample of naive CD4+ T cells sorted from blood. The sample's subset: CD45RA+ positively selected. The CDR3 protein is CASSLDPGTGNTIYF. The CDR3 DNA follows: TGTGCCAGCAGCTTAGATCCAGGGACTGGAAACACCATATATTTT.